A selection of T cell receptor beta chains follows, all from one sample in a study of regulatory T cells in long-lasting Graves disease. In TCRdb, the multiplex PCR reads were re-called with MiXCR into one record per CDR3 protein. The sample yields about 610,000 distinct CDR3 sequences, 16% seen once. A further study also used this sample, focusing on T cells in Graves' hyperthyroidism and ophthalmopathy.

Sequenced material: peripheral blood mononuclear cells (PBMCs), taken at new diagnosis, from a patient treated with antithyroid drugs. These receptors all stem from a man aged 18 to 30 with Graves disease. The conserved cysteine and the conserved F or W are not part of the CDR3 here.

v_call	j_call	cdr3_aa
TRBV20-1	TRBJ1-5	SAPGTGVNQPQH
TRBV2	TRBJ1-6	ASRERTGRNSPLH
TRBV28	TRBJ2-4	ASSLAGANGIQY
TRBV18	TRBJ2-1	ASSPPTSGIIGNKQF
TRBV29-1	TRBJ2-7	SVVGQAYEQY
TRBV4-2	TRBJ1-1	ASSDRGLRTEAF
TRBV18	TRBJ1-1	AGSPPIDGSMNTEAF
TRBV5-1	TRBJ2-1	ASSYPYNEQF
TRBV5-1	TRBJ2-2	ASSSTRNTGELF
TRBV19	TRBJ2-1	ASSIDLGSSYNEQF
TRBV6-2/TRBV6-3	TRBJ2-1	ASSEFGVGGEQF
TRBV28	TRBJ2-7	ASSSSESSYEQY
TRBV19	TRBJ2-2	ASSSIGAGELF
TRBV4-2	TRBJ2-7	ASSDPPLQGGNDEQY
TRBV9	TRBJ1-6	ASSDTGDPYNSPLH
TRBV7-2	TRBJ1-5	ASSSGQGGGQPQH
TRBV3-1	TRBJ2-1	ASTGQAHNEQF
TRBV3-1	TRBJ2-1	ASSQDWGESSYNEQF
TRBV29-1	TRBJ2-1	SVMWRRRLNNEQF
TRBV5-1	TRBJ2-3	ASSLAGGRYLTDTQY
TRBV11-1	TRBJ2-7	ASSPPSADYYEQY